The 28 T cell receptor beta chains below come from one sample, sequenced in a study of T cell responses to AZD1222 COVID-19 vaccine. TCRdb keeps only in-frame clones here, not all; method: immunoSEQ multiplex PCR. Here the sample spans 90,000 or so clones, approximately 89% being singletons. This sample comprised peripheral blood, obtained 28 days after the second AZD1222 dose. These receptors all stem from an adult who received the AZD1222 COVID-19 vaccine.

The chain has TRBV3-1 (or the pseudogene TRBV3-2) and TRBJ1-6; D may be TRBD1 (5 bases). In germline, CDR1 is LGHDT, CDR2 YNNKEL (reference sequence). Trimming shortened V by 0 bases and J by 10 bases, and 13 bases separated the two germline ends. CDR3 length: 15 residues. CDR3 sequence reads: CASSQEWQGGSPLHF. In nucleotides, the CDR3 is TGTGCCAGCAGCCAAGAGTGGCAGGGTGGCTCACCCCTCCACTTT.

J is TRBJ1-4 and V is TRBV12-3 or TRBV12-4, with D possibly TRBD1 on 6 matching bases. The germline V and J ends were trimmed by 7 bases and 8 bases, with 14 bases remaining between them. The length of the CDR3 is 13 residues. The CDR3 region has the DNA TGTGCCAGCACCCATCTGGGGGCGGAAAAACTGTTTTTT. Translated: CASTHLGAEKLFF.

The rearrangement uses TRBV3-1 (or the pseudogene TRBV3-2) and TRBJ1-2, with a weak D call TRBD1 (6 bases). The length of the CDR3 is 13 residues. Germline-derived CDR1 and CDR2 are LGHDT and YNNKEL (reference sequence). V lost 4 bases, J lost 4 bases, and 10 bases lay in between. For the CDR3, the DNA is TGTGCCAGCAGCCCAGGGGCGGTCTATGGCTACACCTTC. Protein sequence: CASSPGAVYGYTF.

This chain joins TRBV19 and TRBJ1-5; 9 nucleotides line up with TRBD1. Unmatched junction bases numbered 5, after V lost 5 bases and J lost 3 bases. This CDR3 spans 15 amino acids. The germline V gene encodes CDR1 LNHDA and CDR2 SQIVND (reference sequence). The CDR3 DNA reads as TGTGCCAGTAGTGTGAGGACAGGGGACAATCAGCCCCAGCATTTT. It yields the protein CASSVRTGDNQPQHF.

The chain is built from TRBV29-1 and TRBJ2-5; D is undetermined. This CDR3 comprises 13 residues. Trimming shortened V by 3 bases and J by 3 bases, and 11 bases separated the two germline ends. Per germline, CDR1 SQVTM and CDR2 ANQGSEA. The CDR3 DNA follows: TGCAGCGTTGACCCGGCAGGAGAAGAGACCCAGTACTTC. Amino acids: CSVDPAGEETQYF.

V usage is TRBV7-9 and J usage is TRBJ2-5, with D perhaps assigned TRBD1 or TRBD2 (5 bases each). The CDR3 loop spans 14 amino acids. Germline CDR1 reads SEHNR; CDR2 reads FQNEAQ (reference sequence). Trimming took 5 bases from V and 5 from J, leaving 15 bases between them. CDR3 sequence reads: CASSDFGGWETQYF. CDR3 coding DNA: TGTGCCAGCAGCGACTTTGGGGGTTGGGAGACCCAGTACTTC. Supplemented by reference TRBV7-9 and TRBJ2-5, the full variable domain reads DTGVSQNPRHKITKRGQNVTFRCDPISEHNRLYWYRQTLGQGPEFLTYFQNEAQLEKSRLLSDRFSAERPKGSFSTLEIQRTEQGDSAMYLCASSDFGGWETQYFGPGTRLLVL.

This chain joins TRBV7-8 and TRBJ1-2; possible D gene TRBD1, 5 bases. The ends were cut back, 1 base at V and 0 bases at J, with 6 bases in the middle. The CDR3 consists of 14 residues. Germline assignment: CDR1 SGHVS and CDR2 FQNEAQ. CDR3 sequence reads: CASSLVTANYGYTF. For the CDR3, the DNA is TGTGCCAGCAGCTTAGTGACAGCTAACTATGGCTACACCTTC.

The rearrangement links TRBV5-1 to TRBJ1-2; 9 nucleotides align to TRBD1. The CDR3 has 17 amino acids. J was trimmed by 6 bases and V by 4 bases; bases with no gene match: 16. Per germline, CDR1 SGHRS and CDR2 YFSETQ. This CDR3 is CASSQQSPGQGWDGYTF. As DNA, the CDR3 is TGCGCCAGCAGCCAGCAGTCTCCGGGACAGGGATGGGATGGCTACACCTTC.

The chain carries TRBV27 and TRBJ2-2; tentatively, D is TRBD1 (6 bases). Germline loops: CDR1 MNHEY, CDR2 SMNVEV (reference sequence). The V end lost 6 bases, the J end lost 4 bases, and 12 bases lay between the germline ends. There are 14 residues in the CDR3. CDR3 coding DNA: TGTGCCAGCAGGATACAGGGATTCACCGGGGAGCTGTTTTTT. Translating gives CASRIQGFTGELFF.

This chain links TRBV6-2 or TRBV6-3 with TRBJ2-1; D is uncertain. The germline V gene has CDR1 MNHEY and CDR2 SVGEGT. The CDR3 consists of 15 residues. The V gene lost 5 bases and the J gene lost 4 bases, with 15 bases spanning the gap. The CDR3 reads CASSAPAQPYNEQFF. CDR3 nucleotides: TGTGCCAGCAGTGCCCCGGCTCAGCCATACAATGAGCAGTTCTTC.

This chain connects TRBV6-5 to TRBJ1-4, with TRBD1 matching over 7 bases. Trimming took 6 bases from V and 6 from J; bases not matched to a gene: 7. The CDR3 has 14 residues. Germline V gene sequence: CDR1 MNHEY, CDR2 SVGAGI. The CDR3 DNA sequence: TGTGCCAGCAGACCGGGACAGAACCATGAAAAACTGTTTTTT. This gives the protein CASRPGQNHEKLFF.

This clone came up once. The V gene is TRBV27, the J gene TRBJ2-3, with D unresolved. The V and J ends lost 2 bases and 5 bases respectively, with 2 bases between them. The CDR3 has 11 residues. Per germline, CDR1 MNHEY and CDR2 SMNVEV (reference sequence). The CDR3 loop is CASSLGDTQYF. Written as DNA, the CDR3 is TGTGCCAGCAGTTTAGGAGATACGCAGTATTTT.

The rearrangement uses TRBV6-5 and TRBJ1-1; D is unclear. With 6 bases removed from V and 0 bases from J, the gap between germline ends came to 11 bases. Germline lookup yields CDR1 MNHEY and CDR2 SVGAGI. The CDR3 has 14 amino acids. The CDR3 DNA follows: TGTGCCAGCAGCGACGGACTGTTGAACACTGAAGCTTTCTTT. It yields the protein CASSDGLLNTEAFF.

The chain carries TRBV18 and TRBJ2-3; no definite D call. Germline-derived CDR1 and CDR2 are KGHSH and LQKENI. CDR3 length: 13 amino acids. Trimming cost V 4 bases and J 0 bases, with 5 bases left between them. The CDR3 DNA is TGTGCCAGCTCACAGGGAAGCACAGATACGCAGTATTTT. It yields the protein CASSQGSTDTQYF.

The chain joins TRBV4-1 to TRBJ1-1; TRBD1 might be the D (5 bases). Trimming removed 4 bases at V and 6 bases at J, with 9 bases between. CDR1 MGHRA and CDR2 YSYEKL come from the germline V gene. This CDR3 contains 12 residues. The CDR3, as DNA: TGCGCCAGCAGCCCAGGGTACCCTGAAGCTTTCTTT. Translating it yields CASSPGYPEAFF.

This chain's CDR3 is CASSWGTVSYEQYF. The CDR3 DNA reads TGCGCCAGCAGCTGGGGGACGGTCTCCTACGAGCAGTACTTC. The chain recombines TRBV5-1 with TRBJ2-7; perhaps D is TRBD1 or TRBD2 (5 bases each). The CDR3 contains 14 residues. V gave up 3 bases and J gave up 0 bases, with 10 bases separating them. Germline CDR1 and CDR2: SGHRS and YFSETQ.

The chain is built from TRBV7-2 and TRBJ2-3; D may correspond to TRBD1 or TRBD2 (5 bases each). Germline CDR1 is SGHTA and CDR2 is FQGNSA. The germline V and J ends were trimmed by 3 bases and 0 bases, with 16 bases remaining between them. The CDR3 length is 17 residues. The CDR3 DNA is TGTGCCAGCAGCTTGGTGGGGGTTACCCAAAGCACAGATACGCAGTATTTT. Translation: CASSLVGVTQSTDTQYF.

The chain combines TRBV7-3 with TRBJ2-2; TRBD1 agrees at 7 bases. Trimming at V came to 5 bases and at J to 3 bases, leaving 9 bases not matched to a gene. Germline V CDR1 and CDR2: SGHTA, FQGTGA. The CDR3 runs 16 residues. CDR3 residues: CASSRSKDRDTGELFF. The CDR3 DNA reads as TGTGCCAGCAGCCGATCTAAAGACAGGGACACCGGGGAGCTGTTTTTT.

This clone was detected a few times. This rearrangement joins TRBV7-6 to TRBJ1-4; D perhaps matches TRBD1 (6 bases). The CDR3 is 18 amino acids. Germline-derived CDR1 and CDR2 are SGHVS and FNYEAQ. The ends were cut back, 1 base at V and 3 bases at J, with 18 bases in the middle. CDR3 sequence: CASSLEVSGTRANEKLFF. CDR3 DNA: TGTGCCAGCAGCTTAGAGGTGTCGGGGACAAGAGCTAATGAAAAACTGTTTTTT.

The rearrangement joins TRBV18 to TRBJ1-1; maybe TRBD1 (6 bases). V gave up 2 bases and J gave up 4 bases, with 17 bases separating them. This CDR3 spans 16 amino acids. Germline CDR1 and CDR2: KGHSH and LQKENI. The CDR3 spells CASSPMGGPGGTEAFF. The CDR3 DNA reads as TGTGCCAGCTCACCAATGGGGGGGCCCGGAGGCACTGAAGCTTTCTTT.

The V and J genes are TRBV4-1 and TRBJ1-4; unclear D gene. Trimming took off 5 bases at V and 7 bases at J, with 11 bases between the two ends. Per germline, CDR1 MGHRA and CDR2 YSYEKL. The CDR3 length is 13 residues. The CDR3 sequence: CASSKVLGEKLFF. The CDR3 nucleotides are TGCGCCAGCAGCAAAGTACTCGGTGAAAAACTGTTTTTT.

In this sample, this clone turned up once. V is TRBV9 and J is TRBJ2-7; D is tentatively TRBD1 or TRBD2 (7 bases each). Germline V gene data show CDR1 as SGDLS and CDR2 as YYNGEE. Trimming cost V 0 bases and J 2 bases, with 12 bases left between them. The CDR3 sequence is 15 residues long. CDR3 bases: TGTGCCAGCAGCGTAGGACCAGGGGGGGCCTACGAGCAGTACTTC. Protein product: CASSVGPGGAYEQYF.

This clone was seen a handful of times. The chain carries TRBV7-2 and TRBJ2-1; D gene unclear. V lost 2 bases to trimming and J lost 5 bases, with 7 bases between them. The CDR3 contains 13 residues. The V gene's germline CDR1 is SGHTA and CDR2 FQGNSA. CDR3 residues: CASSLRRDNEQFF. DNA of the CDR3: TGTGCCAGCAGCTTAAGGCGAGACAATGAGCAGTTCTTC.

This clone has more than one count but fewer than ten. The rearrangement uses TRBV21-1 and TRBJ2-7; the table calls TRBD1, which could not be checked here. TRBV21-1 is tagged as a pseudogene. The CDR3 runs 16 residues. The CDR3, as DNA: TGTGCCAGCAGCAAAGGCAAGGCGGGACAGGCCTACGAGCAGTACGTC. This translates into CASSKGKAGQAYEQYV.

This chain links TRBV6-1 with TRBJ2-3; weak D call: TRBD1 (5 bases). Trimming left V 0 bases short and J 1 base short, with 11 bases between. CDR3 size: 16 residues. Looked up from germline, CDR1 is MNHNS and CDR2 is SASEGT. This CDR3 reads CASSEAYRRGTDTQYF. DNA for the CDR3: TGTGCCAGCAGTGAAGCTTACAGGAGAGGCACAGATACGCAGTATTTT.

This chain joins TRBV19 and TRBJ2-7; no clear D. Trimming cost V 1 base and J 3 bases, with 10 bases left between them. The length of the CDR3 is 14 residues. The germline V gene encodes CDR1 LNHDA and CDR2 SQIVND (reference sequence). The CDR3 here is CASSIGAVDYEQYF. The CDR3 DNA reads TGTGCCAGTAGTATAGGGGCTGTCGACTACGAGCAGTACTTC.

CDR3 DNA sequence: TGCGCCACCACTCACGAGGGGCTGTTTTTT. Protein product: CATTHEGLFF. The rearrangement links TRBV4-1 to TRBJ2-2; the D gene is possibly TRBD2 (5 bases). The CDR3 loop spans 10 amino acids. Germline assignment: CDR1 MGHRA and CDR2 YSYEKL. The V end was cut by 10 bases, the J end by 13 bases, with 13 bases between.

The CDR3 protein is CASSDMGRQKNIQYF. The CDR3 DNA sequence: TGTGCCAGCAGTGATATGGGTCGCCAAAAAAACATTCAGTACTTC. The genes are TRBV25-1 and TRBJ2-4, with D unresolved. Looked up from germline, CDR1 is MGHDK and CDR2 is SYGVNS. This CDR3 is 15 amino acids long. Between the trimmed V and J ends, which lost 3 bases and 4 bases, there was a span of 13 bases.